These 7 T cell receptor beta chains were all obtained from the same sample, sequenced in a study of OX40 agonist ivuxolimab in advanced cancers. Generated by immunoSEQ multiplex PCR, the TCRdb table keeps only in-frame clones and is missing some. The sample holds about 68,000 clones; approximately 90% are singletons and the top ten take roughly 0.98%. The sequencing here drew on CD4+ or CD8+ T cells sorted from blood, taken in a trial of the OX40 agonist ivuxolimab. The receptors shown here come from an adult with an advanced solid tumor such as melanoma, head and neck, liver or kidney cancer.

The chain employs TRBV6-5 and TRBJ2-3; possible D gene TRBD1, 6 bases. The length of the CDR3 is 15 residues. Looked up from germline, CDR1 is MNHEY and CDR2 is SVGAGI. Deletions cut 0 bases from V and 6 bases from J, with 13 bases between. In nucleotides, the CDR3 is TGTGCCAGCAGTTACTCGGGGGCGAGGGTTGATACGCAGTATTTT. It specifies CASSYSGARVDTQYF.

V usage is TRBV7-2 and J usage is TRBJ2-4; 7 bases fit TRBD2. Trimming took 2 bases from V and 6 from J; bases not matched to a gene: 13. CDR1 SGHTA and CDR2 FQGNSA come from the germline V gene. The length of the CDR3 is 17 residues. The CDR3 region is CASSLRATGGEVNIQYF. CDR3 DNA sequence: TGTGCCAGCAGCTTAAGGGCGACGGGAGGTGAAGTAAACATTCAGTACTTC.

The V and J genes are TRBV19 and TRBJ2-1; D is perhaps TRBD1 (6 bases). With 9 bases removed from V and 8 bases from J, the gap between germline ends came to 20 bases. The CDR3 totals 14 residues. Germline-derived CDR1 and CDR2 are LNHDA and SQIVND (reference sequence). The CDR3 spells CASSWQGWKYEQFF. The CDR3 nucleotides read TGTGCCAGCTCTTGGCAGGGGTGGAAGTATGAGCAGTTCTTC.

The chain couples TRBV18 to TRBJ2-3; D ambiguous. V lost 6 bases, J lost 3 bases, and 13 bases lay in between. This CDR3 comprises 14 residues. The V gene's germline CDR1 is KGHSH and CDR2 LQKENI. In nucleotides, the CDR3 is TGTGCCAGCTCTCCAGTCCTCCGGACAGATACGCAGTATTTT. This encodes CASSPVLRTDTQYF.

The chain carries TRBV4-1 and TRBJ2-7; TRBD2 matches at 9 bases. The V gene end was trimmed by 0 bases and the J gene end by 4 bases; junction bases not matched to a gene: 7. Germline CDR1 reads MGHRA; CDR2 reads YSYEKL. The CDR3 spans 16 residues. The CDR3, as DNA: TGCGCCAGCAGCCAAGATGCGGCGGGAGGGTTTTACGAGCAGTACTTC. This encodes CASSQDAAGGFYEQYF.

The chain carries TRBV9 and TRBJ1-2, with D possibly being TRBD1 (5 bases). The V end was cut by 0 bases, the J end by 2 bases, with 8 bases between. The CDR3 has 14 residues. Germline lookup yields CDR1 SGDLS and CDR2 YYNGEE. The CDR3 DNA is TGTGCCAGCAGCGTAGCTGGGGGGAACTATGGCTACACCTTC. Translated, it gives CASSVAGGNYGYTF.

The rearrangement joins TRBV7-2 to TRBJ2-3, with D possibly being TRBD2 (6 bases). The V gene's germline CDR1 is SGHTA and CDR2 FQGNSA. This CDR3 has 16 amino acids. Trimming took off 3 bases at V and 2 bases at J, with 15 bases between the two ends. The CDR3: CASSFRTGLSTDTQYF. Here the CDR3 DNA reads TGTGCCAGCAGCTTTCGTACGGGACTTTCCACAGATACGCAGTATTTT.